This T cell receptor beta chain was obtained from a study of OX40 agonist ivuxolimab in advanced cancers. Whole-study findings and limits: Compared with others, partial responders at 0.1-3.0 mg/kg displayed clonal expansion among the lowest. With doses of 0.1 to 3.0 mg/kg, CD4+ and CD8+ blood T cells had undergone clonal expansion by week 6.

Trimming left V 9 bases short and J 0 bases short, with 12 bases between. Germline V gene lookup returns CDR1 ENHRY and CDR2 SYGVKD. CDR3 length: 13 residues. Blood was sampled at baseline, cycle 4 day 1, and cycle 7 day 1. Profiling relied on immunoSEQ multiplex PCR, and the TCRdb table lists in-frame clones only, not all of them. The table shows about 150,000 clones, with approximately 94% occurring only once. The sample holds a few counts of this clone. Antigen specificity is unknown. This TCR derives from an adult with an advanced solid tumor such as melanoma, head and neck, liver or kidney cancer. Sequenced material: CD4+ or CD8+ T cells sorted from blood, taken in a trial of the OX40 agonist ivuxolimab. The chain is built from TRBV10-3 and TRBJ2-7, with a tentative D call TRBD1 (5 bases). For the CDR3, the DNA is TGTGCCATTCGCCCGGACACCTCCTACGAGCAGTACTTC. Its translation: CAIRPDTSYEQYF.